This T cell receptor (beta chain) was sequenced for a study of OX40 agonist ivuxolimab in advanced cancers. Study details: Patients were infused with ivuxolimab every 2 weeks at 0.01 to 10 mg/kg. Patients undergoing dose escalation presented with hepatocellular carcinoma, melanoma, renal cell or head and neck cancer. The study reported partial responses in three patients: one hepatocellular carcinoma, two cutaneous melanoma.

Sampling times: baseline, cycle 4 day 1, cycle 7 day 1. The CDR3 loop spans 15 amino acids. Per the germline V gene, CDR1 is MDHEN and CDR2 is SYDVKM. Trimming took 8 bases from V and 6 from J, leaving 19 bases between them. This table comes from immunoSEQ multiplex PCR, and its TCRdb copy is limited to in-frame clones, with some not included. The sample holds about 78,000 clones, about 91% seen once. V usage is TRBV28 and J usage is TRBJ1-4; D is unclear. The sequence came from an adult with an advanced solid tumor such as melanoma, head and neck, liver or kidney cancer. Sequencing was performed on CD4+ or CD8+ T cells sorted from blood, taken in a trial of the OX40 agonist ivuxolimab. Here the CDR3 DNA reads TGTGCCAGCGGATACCTGGGTAGGGAAGATGAAAAACTGTTTTTT. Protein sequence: CASGYLGREDEKLFF.